A single sample gave rise to the 13 T cell receptor beta chains below, sequenced in a study of regulatory T cells in long-lasting Graves disease. As to time point: newly diagnosed GD, antithyroid drugs for less than 3 months. The TCR library was made from RNA extracted from PBMCs. Researchers made TCR beta libraries by using iRepertoire HTBI primers and running Arm-PCR on CDR3 regions. TCRdb recomputed calls from the multiplex PCR reads with MiXCR, one row per CDR3 protein. Of hundreds of thousands of distinct CDR3 sequences in the sample, around 15% were seen once. These data also featured in a second study, about T cells in Graves' hyperthyroidism and ophthalmopathy.

The sample in question was peripheral blood mononuclear cells (PBMCs), obtained at new diagnosis, from a patient treated with antithyroid drugs. The receptors derive from a man aged 40-49 years with Graves disease.

The J gene is TRBJ2-3, the V gene TRBV9, with unresolved D. V was trimmed by 3 bases and J by 1 base, leaving 9 bases between them. Looked up from germline, CDR1 is SGDLS and CDR2 is YYNGEE. The CDR3 is 14 residues long. The CDR3 protein is CASSDPRGTDTQYF. The CDR3 region has the DNA TGTGCCAGCAGCGATCCCAGAGGCACAGATACGCAGTATTTT.

This clonotype was picked up many times. The CDR3 bases are TGTGCCAGCAGCCCCCCTGGGGGGATGAGAACTGAAGCTTTCTTT. Protein: CASSPPGGMRTEAFF. The chain carries TRBV5-4 and TRBJ1-1; weak D call: TRBD1 (5 bases). V was clipped by 4 bases and J by 5 bases, with 18 bases between them. The CDR3 consists of 15 residues. Germline V gene lookup returns CDR1 SGHNT and CDR2 YYREEE (reference sequence).

About this clonotype itself: A read error may account for a junction end that differs from germline. CDR3 nucleotide sequence: TGCGCCAGCGGCTTGACAGGGCCGGCCTACGAGCAGTACTTC. Amino acid sequence: CASGLTGPAYEQYF. The rearrangement joins TRBV5-1 to TRBJ2-7, with 7 bases fitting TRBD1. Germline lookup yields CDR1 SGHRS and CDR2 YFSETQ. CDR3 length: 14 residues. Drawing the rest from reference TRBV5-1 and TRBJ2-7, the complete variable domain is KAGVTQTPRYLIKTRGQQVTLSCSPISGHRSVSWYQQTPGQGLQFLFEYFSETQRNKGNFPGRFSGRQFSNSRSEMNVSTLELGDSALYLCASGLTGPAYEQYFGPGTRLTVT.

This clonotype was seen a few times. The V gene is TRBV2, the J gene TRBJ2-6; D unclear. Germline assignment: CDR1 SNHLY and CDR2 FYNNEI. Trimming removed 5 bases at V and 0 bases at J, with 5 bases between. CDR3 length: 14 amino acids. The CDR3 protein is CASSYYSGANVLTF. The CDR3 coding sequence is TGTGCCAGCAGTTATTACTCTGGGGCCAACGTCCTGACTTTC.

The sample holds many counts of this clonotype. V gene TRBV5-1 combines with J gene TRBJ1-5; D not certain. V was trimmed by 2 bases and J by 0 bases, leaving 9 bases between them. Germline V gene lookup returns CDR1 SGHRS and CDR2 YFSETQ. There are 15 residues in the CDR3. Written as DNA, the CDR3 is TGCGCCAGCAGCTTTTTGCCGGATAGCAATCAGCCCCAGCATTTT. Its protein product is CASSFLPDSNQPQHF.

Many counts were recorded for this clonotype. CDR3 loop: CASSVDDSNEQFF. CDR3 coding DNA: TGTGCCAGCAGCGTAGACGACAGCAATGAGCAGTTCTTC. V is TRBV9 and J is TRBJ2-1; TRBD1 might be the D (5 bases). Germline V lookup: CDR1 SGDLS, CDR2 YYNGEE. The CDR3 has 13 residues. V gave up 0 bases and J gave up 6 bases, with 7 bases separating them.

This clonotype was seen more than once but under ten times. The chain couples TRBV20-1 to TRBJ2-7; D gene ambiguous. The CDR3 spans 15 residues. Trimming took off 3 bases at V and 3 bases at J, with 18 bases between the two ends. The germline CDR1 and CDR2 sequences are DFQATT and SNEGSKA (reference sequence). The CDR3 region has the DNA TGCAGTGCTAGGCCTGGTGGCGGCTGGAACTACGAGCAGTACTTC. Protein sequence: CSARPGGGWNYEQYF.

This clonotype was seen at least ten times. The chain is built from TRBV18 and TRBJ2-5; D is uncertain. V dropped 3 bases and J dropped 5 bases, with 13 bases sitting between them. The length of the CDR3 is 14 residues. CDR1 is KGHSH, CDR2 LQKENI, per germline. The CDR3 loop reads CASSPTPVMETQYF. CDR3 coding DNA: TGTGCCAGCTCACCGACCCCGGTGATGGAGACCCAGTACTTC.

A word on this clonotype: The limits of the CDR3 on the DNA are not certain, so only TCRdb's listed CDR3 is given. J is TRBJ1-4 and V is TRBV28; the table's D call TRBD1 went unverified against the DNA. Germline CDR1 is MDHEN and CDR2 is SYDVKM. The CDR3 is 16 amino acids in total, end residues counted. This CDR3 is CASSSSGRTGTEKLFF.

At least ten counts were recorded for this clonotype. The CDR3 region has the DNA TGTGCCAGCAGTTCAACCGATTGGGATGAGCAGTTCTTC. This translates into CASSSTDWDEQFF. The rearrangement links TRBV7-3 to TRBJ2-1; D remains ambiguous. The V and J ends lost 6 bases and 8 bases respectively, with 14 bases between them. Germline CDR1 is SGHTA and CDR2 is FQGTGA. The CDR3 is 13 residues long. Filled out from reference TRBV7-3 and TRBJ2-1, the complete variable domain reads GAGVSQTPSNKVTEKGKYVELRCDPISGHTALYWYRQSLGQGPEFLIYFQGTGAADDSGLPNDRFFAVRPEGSVSTLKIQRTERGDSAVYLCASSSTDWDEQFFGPGTRLTVL.

The sample holds a few counts of this clonotype. The chain joins TRBV28 to TRBJ2-3, with 9 nucleotides matching TRBD2. V was pared by 1 base and J by 2 bases, with 7 bases of the junction left unmatched. The CDR3 has 17 amino acids. Per the germline V gene, CDR1 is MDHEN and CDR2 is SYDVKM. In nucleotides, the CDR3 is TGTGCCAGCAGTTTATCGGGTCTAGCGGGGAACACAGATACGCAGTATTTT. Protein product: CASSLSGLAGNTDTQYF. Looking up the rest from reference TRBV28 and TRBJ2-3 gives the full variable domain: DVKVTQSSRYLVKRTGEKVFLECVQDMDHENMFWYRQDPGLGLRLIYFSYDVKMKEKGDIPEGYSVSREKKERFSLILESASTNQTSMYLCASSLSGLAGNTDTQYFGPGTRLTVL.

This clonotype was detected many times. CDR3 region: CSVEEAGGGEYF. CDR3 DNA: TGCAGCGTTGAAGAGGCTGGCGGGGGGGAGTATTTT. The chain couples TRBV29-1 to TRBJ2-3; 9 bases match TRBD2. The ends lost 0 bases at V and 13 bases at J; junction bases unmatched: 5. The CDR3 is made up of 12 amino acids. The germline CDR1 and CDR2 sequences are SQVTM and ANQGSEA.

Comments on this clonotype: A read error may explain this, as a much larger clone is one base away. The chain carries TRBV2 and TRBJ2-7, with D perhaps TRBD1 (6 bases). V was shortened by 2 bases and J by 5 bases, with 13 bases between the two germline ends. Germline CDR1 is SNHLY and CDR2 is FYNNEI. CDR3 length: 14 residues. The CDR3 protein is CASSERAGVHEQYF. Here the CDR3 DNA reads TGTGCCAGCAGTGAAAGGGCAGGGGTGCACGAGCAGTACTTC.